What follows are 5 T cell receptor beta chains derived from one specimen sequenced in a study of blood T cell repertoires in COVID-19. This table comes from immunoSEQ multiplex PCR, and its TCRdb copy is limited to in-frame clones, with some not included. This sample yields about 270,000 clones, of which approximately 89% are seen a single time; around 9.5% belongs to the top ten. Sequenced: peripheral blood. Receptors were obtained from a man between 35 and 55 years old who had recovered from COVID-19.

The sample holds one count of this clone. V usage is TRBV7-2 and J usage is TRBJ2-1; 7 bases align to TRBD2. The V segment lost 5 bases and the J segment 4 bases; nucleotides outside the gene matches: 5. The CDR3 is 14 amino acids. Per germline, CDR1 SGHTA and CDR2 FQGNSA. Written as DNA, the CDR3 is TGTGCCAGCAGCCCAGCGGGATTTTACAATGAGCAGTTCTTC. It codes for CASSPAGFYNEQFF.

The chain joins TRBV5-4 to TRBJ1-4; TRBD1 matches at 7 bases. Germline loops: CDR1 SGHNT, CDR2 YYREEE (reference sequence). CDR3 size: 14 residues. J was trimmed by 8 bases and V by 4 bases; bases with no gene match: 8. This CDR3 is CASSRQGGEEKLFF. CDR3 sequence (DNA): TGTGCCAGCAGCCGACAGGGAGGAGAGGAAAAACTGTTTTTT. Using reference TRBV5-4 and TRBJ1-4 for the parts outside the CDR3, the full variable domain is ETGVTQSPTHLIKTRGQQVTLRCSSQSGHNTVSWYQQALGQGPQFIFQYYREEENGRGNFPPRFSGLQFPNYSSELNVNALELDDSALYLCASSRQGGEEKLFFGSGTQLSVL.

As for this clone: A read error may account for a junction end that differs from germline. The chain employs TRBV10-2 and TRBJ2-7, with a weak D call TRBD1 (6 bases). Germline lookup yields CDR1 WSHSY and CDR2 SAAADI. This CDR3 is 12 amino acids long. The CDR3 sequence is CASREYRVEQYF. CDR3 bases: TGCGCCAGCAGGGAGTACAGGGTTGAACAGTACTTC.

The sample holds a few counts of this clone. The chain has TRBV5-1 and TRBJ1-3; D is unclear. CDR1 and CDR2 from the germline V gene are SGHRS and YFSETQ. Trimming removed 4 bases at V and 4 bases at J, with 15 bases between. The CDR3 length is 15 residues. This CDR3 reads CASSHETGLGNTIYF. The CDR3 DNA reads TGCGCCAGCAGCCATGAGACGGGTCTAGGAAACACCATATATTTT.

This clone qualifies as medium-sized. V usage is TRBV4-1 and J usage is TRBJ2-2, with 12 bases fitting TRBD2. The J segment lost 10 bases and the V segment lost 3 bases, leaving 6 bases of the junction unmatched. The CDR3 length is 15 residues. The germline gives CDR1 MGHRA, CDR2 YSYEKL. The CDR3 protein is CASSHLAGGLEELFF. In DNA form, the CDR3 reads TGCGCCAGCAGCCATCTAGCGGGGGGGCTAGAGGAGCTGTTTTTT.